The sequence of this T cell receptor beta chain was determined in a study of cytomegalovirus exposure and HLA in healthy donors. Study-wide points: According to the study, 150 to 200 TCR beta chains were cytomegalovirus-associated. Many donors carried some public TCRs, although rarity characterized most TCR sequences. TRBV6-2, TRBV6-3 and some other V segments were excluded as indistinguishable. In a later analysis, HLA-associated beta chains showed higher expansion and lower generation probabilities than comparable chains.

A remark on this clone: What it recognizes is unknown.

Primers for the PCR totalled 60 Vbeta and 13 Jbeta. Assay used: immunoSEQ multiplex PCR; TCRdb lists only in-frame clones, some missing. This sample carries 150,000 to 200,000 clones, roughly four fifths of them seen once, and the ten largest clones take about 2.7%. The V gene lost 3 bases and the J gene lost 6 bases, with 18 bases spanning the gap. This CDR3 comprises 16 residues. Germline V gene lookup returns CDR1 SGHNT and CDR2 YYREEE (reference sequence). This chain connects TRBV5-4 to TRBJ2-2, with D possibly being TRBD2 (8 bases). Sequencing was performed on PBMCs. This TCR was sampled from a male donor in good health and CMV-seronegative. The CDR3 sequence is CASSSGGGAFAGELFF. The CDR3 DNA reads as TGTGCCAGCAGCTCGGGAGGGGGCGCATTTGCCGGGGAGCTGTTTTTT.